The 7 T cell receptor beta chains below come from one sample, sequenced in a study of blood T cells in healthy people across ages. Primers used in a second PCR of about 7 to 12 cycles were a sample-barcoded 5' primer and a J-beta primer mix. TCRdb reanalysed the 5' RACE reads using MiXCR and keeps one entry per CDR3 protein. The table has approximately 680,000 distinct CDR3 sequences, roughly 32% seen once. Sample: blood. These receptors all stem from a woman aged 80 or over in good health.

This clonotype was seen more than once but under ten times. The genes are TRBV30 and TRBJ2-3, with 8 bases lining up with TRBD1. Germline assignment: CDR1 GTSNPN and CDR2 SVGIG (reference sequence). V trimming: 4 bases; J trimming: 1 base; junction bases outside the gene matches: 4. The CDR3 is 14 residues long. The CDR3 nucleotides read TGTGCCTGGAATGCGGGACAGGGCACAGATACGCAGTATTTT. This sequence encodes CAWNAGQGTDTQYF.

The table lists this clonotype with a few counts. This sequence may be a read error, since a much larger clone differs from it by one base. The chain links TRBV5-6 to TRBJ2-7; D is uncertain. The CDR3 loop spans 14 amino acids. V was trimmed by 3 bases and J by 3 bases, leaving 13 bases between them. Germline V gene sequence: CDR1 SGHDT, CDR2 YYEEEE. DNA for the CDR3: TGTGCCAGCAGCTGCCCAGGTACAATCTACGAGCAGTACTTC. This sequence encodes CASSCPGTIYEQYF.

In its sample, this clonotype was seen a few times. Germline is not matched at one junction end, which may reflect a read error. The rearrangement links TRBV12-3 or TRBV12-4 to TRBJ2-3; D remains unclear. The CDR3 spans 16 residues. The CDR3 reads CASTQGLGLSTDAQYF. The DNA of the CDR3 is TGTGCCAGCACCCAAGGGTTGGGCCTTAGCACAGATGCGCAATATTTT.

This clonotype was counted at least ten times. The chain couples TRBV24-1 to TRBJ2-1, with 10 bases identical to TRBD1. This CDR3 is 17 amino acids long. Germline CDR1 is KGHDR and CDR2 is SFDVKD. Trimming at V came to 2 bases and at J to 9 bases, leaving 12 bases not matched to a gene. The chain's CDR3 is CATSDSRDRGIGGEQFF. In DNA form, the CDR3 reads TGTGCCACCAGTGATTCCCGGGACAGGGGAATAGGGGGTGAGCAGTTCTTC.

This clonotype has just one count. The chain uses TRBV30 and TRBJ1-6; D unresolved. V lost 2 bases to trimming and J lost 7 bases, with 9 bases between them. Germline-derived CDR1 and CDR2 are GTSNPN and SVGIG (reference sequence). The CDR3 runs 13 residues. The CDR3: CAWSWTGNSPLHF. The CDR3 bases are TGTGCCTGGAGTTGGACGGGAAATTCACCCCTCCACTTT.

The chain uses TRBV4-1 and TRBJ1-1, with D uncertain. The CDR3 covers 15 residues. Trimming stripped 0 bases from V and 6 bases from J, with 14 bases between. CDR1 is MGHRA and CDR2 is YSYEKL in the germline V gene. CDR3 residues: CASSQDRSLYAEAFF. CDR3 DNA sequence: TGCGCCAGCAGCCAAGATCGGAGTCTGTACGCTGAAGCTTTCTTT.

This clonotype has more than one count but fewer than ten. The rearrangement links TRBV2 to TRBJ1-1, with 8 bases aligning to TRBD1. This CDR3 has 16 residues. Germline CDR1 reads SNHLY; CDR2 reads FYNNEI. V trimming: 1 base; J trimming: 0 bases; junction bases outside the gene matches: 4. CDR3 residues: CASSEGQGAVNTEAFF. In DNA form, the CDR3 reads TGTGCCAGCAGTGAAGGTCAGGGGGCGGTGAACACTGAAGCTTTCTTT.